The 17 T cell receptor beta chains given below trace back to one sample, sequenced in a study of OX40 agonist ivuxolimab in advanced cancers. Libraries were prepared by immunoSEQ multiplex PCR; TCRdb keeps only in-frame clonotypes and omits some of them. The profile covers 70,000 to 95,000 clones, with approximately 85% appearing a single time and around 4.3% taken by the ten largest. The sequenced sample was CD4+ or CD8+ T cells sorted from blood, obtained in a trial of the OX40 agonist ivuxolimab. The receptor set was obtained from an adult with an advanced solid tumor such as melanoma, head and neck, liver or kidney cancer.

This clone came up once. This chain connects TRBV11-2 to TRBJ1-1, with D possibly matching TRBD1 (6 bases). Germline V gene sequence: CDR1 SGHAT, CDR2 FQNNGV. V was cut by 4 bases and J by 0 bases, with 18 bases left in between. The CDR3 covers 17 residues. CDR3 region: CASSSTGRIGMNTEAFF. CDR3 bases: TGTGCCAGCAGCTCCACAGGGCGCATTGGCATGAACACTGAAGCTTTCTTT.

CDR3 in amino acids: CASSSSGSGRDNEQFF. The CDR3 DNA follows: TGTGCCAGCAGTTCATCCGGCAGCGGGAGGGACAATGAGCAGTTCTTC. This chain links TRBV6-5 with TRBJ2-1, with TRBD2 matching 10 bases. CDR1 MNHEY and CDR2 SVGAGI come from the germline V gene. After removal of 4 bases from V and 5 bases from J, the junction contained 8 bases not matched to a gene. The length of the CDR3 is 16 residues.

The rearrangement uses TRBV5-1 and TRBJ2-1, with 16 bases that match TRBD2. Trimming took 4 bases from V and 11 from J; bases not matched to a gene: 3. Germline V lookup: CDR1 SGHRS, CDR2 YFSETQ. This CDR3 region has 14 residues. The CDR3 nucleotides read TGCGCCAGCAGCGTGGGACTAGCGGGAGGGCAGCAGTTCTTC. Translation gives CASSVGLAGGQQFF. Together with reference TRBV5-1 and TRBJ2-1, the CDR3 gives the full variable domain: KAGVTQTPRYLIKTRGQQVTLSCSPISGHRSVSWYQQTPGQGLQFLFEYFSETQRNKGNFPGRFSGRQFSNSRSEMNVSTLELGDSALYLCASSVGLAGGQQFFGPGTRLTVL.

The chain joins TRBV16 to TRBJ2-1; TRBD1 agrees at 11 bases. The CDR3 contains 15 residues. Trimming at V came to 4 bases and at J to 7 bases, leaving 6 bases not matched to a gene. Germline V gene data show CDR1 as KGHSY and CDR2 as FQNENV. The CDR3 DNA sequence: TGTGCCAGCAGCCGTACCGGGACAGGGGGGAATGAGCAGTTCTTC. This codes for CASSRTGTGGNEQFF.

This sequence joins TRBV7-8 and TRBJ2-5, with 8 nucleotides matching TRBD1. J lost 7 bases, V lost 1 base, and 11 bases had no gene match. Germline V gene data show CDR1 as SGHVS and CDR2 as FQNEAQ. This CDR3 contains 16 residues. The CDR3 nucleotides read TGTGCCAGCAGCTTAGTGCAGGGGGCGTATTCTGGGACCCAGTACTTC. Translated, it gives CASSLVQGAYSGTQYF.

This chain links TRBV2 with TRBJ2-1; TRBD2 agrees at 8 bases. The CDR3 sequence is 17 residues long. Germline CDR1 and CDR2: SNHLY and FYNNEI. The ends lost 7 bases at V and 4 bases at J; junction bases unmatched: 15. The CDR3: CASIERSGLAGYNEQFF. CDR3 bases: TGTGCCAGCATAGAGCGTTCGGGCCTAGCGGGTTACAATGAGCAGTTCTTC.

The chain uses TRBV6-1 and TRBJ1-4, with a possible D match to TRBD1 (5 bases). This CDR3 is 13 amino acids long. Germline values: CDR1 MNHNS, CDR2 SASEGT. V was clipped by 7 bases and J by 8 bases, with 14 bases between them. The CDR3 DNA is TGTGCCAGCAATCGACAGTTCGACGAAAAACTGTTTTTT. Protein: CASNRQFDEKLFF.

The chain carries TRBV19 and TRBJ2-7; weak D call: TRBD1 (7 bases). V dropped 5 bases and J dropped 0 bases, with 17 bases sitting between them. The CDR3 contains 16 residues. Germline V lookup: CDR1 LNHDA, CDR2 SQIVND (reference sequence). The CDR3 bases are TGTGCCAGTAGTGCTCGCGGAGGGACAGCCTCCTACGAGCAGTACTTC. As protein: CASSARGGTASYEQYF. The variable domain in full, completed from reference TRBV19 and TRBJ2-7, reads DGGITQSPKYLFRKEGQNVTLSCEQNLNHDAMYWYRQDPGQGLRLIYYSQIVNDFQKGDIAEGYSVSREKKESFPLTVTSAQKNPTAFYLCASSARGGTASYEQYFGPGTRLTVT.

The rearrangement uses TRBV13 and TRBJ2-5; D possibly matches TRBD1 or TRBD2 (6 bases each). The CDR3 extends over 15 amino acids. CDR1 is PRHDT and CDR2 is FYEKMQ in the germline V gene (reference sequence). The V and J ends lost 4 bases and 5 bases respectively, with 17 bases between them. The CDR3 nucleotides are TGTGCCAGCAGCTCCCGGCGGAGGGGGAGTGAGACCCAGTACTTC. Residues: CASSSRRRGSETQYF. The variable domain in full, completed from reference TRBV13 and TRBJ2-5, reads AAGVIQSPRHLIKEKRETATLKCYPIPRHDTVYWYQQGPGQDPQFLISFYEKMQSDKGSIPDRFSAQQFSDYHSELNMSSLELGDSALYFCASSSRRRGSETQYFGPGTRLLVL.

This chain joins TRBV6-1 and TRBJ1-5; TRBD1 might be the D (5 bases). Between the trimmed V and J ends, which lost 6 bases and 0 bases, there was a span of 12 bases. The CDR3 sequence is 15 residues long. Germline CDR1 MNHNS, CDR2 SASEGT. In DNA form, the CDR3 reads TGTGCCAGCAGACCCGGGGGTTATAGCAATCAGCCCCAGCATTTT. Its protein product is CASRPGGYSNQPQHF.

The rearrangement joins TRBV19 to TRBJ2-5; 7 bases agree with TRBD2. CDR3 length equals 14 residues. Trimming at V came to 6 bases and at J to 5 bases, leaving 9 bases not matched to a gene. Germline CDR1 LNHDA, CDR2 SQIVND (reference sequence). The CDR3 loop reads CASRKAGNMETQYF. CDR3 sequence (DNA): TGTGCCAGTAGAAAAGCGGGAAATATGGAGACCCAGTACTTC.

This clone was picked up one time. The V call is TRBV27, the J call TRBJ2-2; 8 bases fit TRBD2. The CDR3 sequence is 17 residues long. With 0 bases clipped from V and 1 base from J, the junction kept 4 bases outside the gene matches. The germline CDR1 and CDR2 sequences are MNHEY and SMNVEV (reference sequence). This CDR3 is CASSLSAAGGNTGELFF. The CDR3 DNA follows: TGTGCCAGCAGTTTATCGGCGGCGGGAGGGAACACCGGGGAGCTGTTTTTT.

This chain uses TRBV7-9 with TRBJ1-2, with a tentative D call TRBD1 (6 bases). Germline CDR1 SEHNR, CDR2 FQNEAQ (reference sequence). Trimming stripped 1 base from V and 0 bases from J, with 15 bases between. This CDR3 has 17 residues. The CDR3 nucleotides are TGTGCCAGCAGCTTAGGTTCTCGGACAGCATCTAACTATGGCTACACCTTC. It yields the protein CASSLGSRTASNYGYTF.

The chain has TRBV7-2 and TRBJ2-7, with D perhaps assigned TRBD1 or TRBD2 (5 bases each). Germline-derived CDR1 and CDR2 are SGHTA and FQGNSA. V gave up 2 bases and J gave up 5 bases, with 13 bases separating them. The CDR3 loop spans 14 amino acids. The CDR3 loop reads CASSLSQGRNEQYF. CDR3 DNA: TGTGCCAGCAGCTTAAGCCAGGGACGAAACGAGCAGTACTTC. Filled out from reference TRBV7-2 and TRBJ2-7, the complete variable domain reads GAGVSQSPSNKVTEKGKDVELRCDPISGHTALYWYRQSLGQGLEFLIYFQGNSAPDKSGLPSDRFSAERTGGSVSTLTIQRTQQEDSAVYLCASSLSQGRNEQYFGPGTRLTVT.

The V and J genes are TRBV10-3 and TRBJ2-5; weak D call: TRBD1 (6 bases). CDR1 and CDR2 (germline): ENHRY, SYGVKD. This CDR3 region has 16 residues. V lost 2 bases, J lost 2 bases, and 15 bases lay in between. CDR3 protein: CAISERAWGQQETQYF. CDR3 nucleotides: TGTGCCATCAGTGAGCGGGCCTGGGGGCAGCAAGAGACCCAGTACTTC.

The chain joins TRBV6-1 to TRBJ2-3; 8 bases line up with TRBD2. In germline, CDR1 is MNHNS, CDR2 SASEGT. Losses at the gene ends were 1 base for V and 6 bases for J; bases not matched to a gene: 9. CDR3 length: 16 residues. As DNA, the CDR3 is TGTGCCAGCAGTGAAGTTCTTGGACTAGCTGGCGATACGCAGTATTTT. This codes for CASSEVLGLAGDTQYF.

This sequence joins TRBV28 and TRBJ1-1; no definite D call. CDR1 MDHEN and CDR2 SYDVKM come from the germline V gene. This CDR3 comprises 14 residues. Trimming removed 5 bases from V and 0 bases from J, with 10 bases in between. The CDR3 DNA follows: TGTGCCAGCAGTCCATTTCCAATGAACACTGAAGCTTTCTTT. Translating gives CASSPFPMNTEAFF.